A single sample gave rise to the 22 T cell receptor beta chains below, sequenced in a study of blood T cell repertoires in COVID-19. TCRdb's table, derived via immunoSEQ multiplex PCR, lists solely in-frame clones and lacks some. This table has some 370,000 clones, around 89% appearing once. Sample: peripheral blood. Receptors were obtained from a man in his forties with acute or convalescent COVID-19.

V gene TRBV9 combines with J gene TRBJ1-6; 7 bases line up with TRBD1. V was clipped by 1 base and J by 14 bases; unmatched bases: 12. Per the germline V gene, CDR1 is SGDLS and CDR2 is YYNGEE. The CDR3 runs to 15 residues. In nucleotides, the CDR3 is TGTGCCAGCAGCGTACAAGGGGGCGGAGTATCGGCCCTCCACTTT. Translating gives CASSVQGGGVSALHF. The complete variable domain, with remaining parts taken from reference TRBV9 and TRBJ1-6, reads DSGVTQTPKHLITATGQRVTLRCSPRSGDLSVYWYQQSLDQGLQFLIQYYNGEERAKGNILERFSAQQFPDLHSELNLSSLELGDSALYFCASSVQGGGVSALHFGNGTRLTVT.

In DNA form, the CDR3 reads TGTGCCACCAGTGACCAACTAGCGCGTGGGATAAATGAGCAGTTCTTC. It codes for CATSDQLARGINEQFF. This chain uses TRBV24-1 with TRBJ2-1; 7 nucleotides align to TRBD2. J was trimmed by 7 bases and V by 4 bases; bases with no gene match: 12. CDR3 length: 16 amino acids. CDR1 and CDR2 from the germline V gene are KGHDR and SFDVKD.

V gene TRBV19 combines with J gene TRBJ2-2; the D gene is possibly TRBD2 (5 bases). The ends were cut back, 5 bases at V and 3 bases at J, with 13 bases in the middle. The CDR3 has 15 amino acids. In germline, CDR1 is LNHDA, CDR2 SQIVND (reference sequence). The CDR3 nucleotides read TGTGCCAGTAGTGGGTTTGGAGGTTACACCGGGGAGCTGTTTTTT. This encodes CASSGFGGYTGELFF.

The V gene is TRBV11-2, the J gene TRBJ2-1; 7 bases agree with TRBD2. Germline V lookup: CDR1 SGHAT, CDR2 FQNNGV. Unmatched junction bases numbered 7, after V lost 4 bases and J lost 10 bases. This CDR3 has 13 amino acids. The CDR3 nucleotides are TGTGCCAGCAGCTGGGGGGGTGGTGGCGAGCAGTTCTTC. This encodes CASSWGGGGEQFF.

This chain uses TRBV27 with TRBJ2-1, with D perhaps TRBD2 (6 bases). The CDR3 contains 17 residues. The V and J ends lost 7 bases and 10 bases respectively, with 29 bases between them. The germline V gene encodes CDR1 MNHEY and CDR2 SMNVEV (reference sequence). Written as DNA, the CDR3 is TGTGCCAGCATCACTACCGGGACTTATTACCGTCGACCCGAGCAGTTCTTC. Its protein is CASITTGTYYRRPEQFF.

The chain recombines TRBV28 with TRBJ2-1; D might be TRBD1 (6 bases). The CDR3 covers 15 residues. Germline assignment: CDR1 MDHEN and CDR2 SYDVKM. Trimming took off 3 bases at V and 6 bases at J, with 15 bases between the two ends. CDR3 protein: CASSLETGTINEQFF. CDR3 in DNA: TGTGCCAGCAGTTTGGAGACAGGAACAATCAATGAGCAGTTCTTC.

The CDR3 DNA follows: TGTGCCATCAGTCCTAGCGGTACGAACACCGGGGAGCTGTTTTTT. It yields the protein CAISPSGTNTGELFF. The chain employs TRBV10-3 and TRBJ2-2, with 7 bases lining up with TRBD2. There are 15 residues in the CDR3. Germline V lookup: CDR1 ENHRY, CDR2 SYGVKD. The ends lost 5 bases at V and 0 bases at J; junction bases unmatched: 3.

The CDR3 sequence: CASRADREAEKLFF. Here the CDR3 DNA reads TGTGCCAGCAGGGCGGACAGGGAGGCTGAAAAACTGTTTTTT. V and J are TRBV28 and TRBJ1-4; TRBD1 agrees at 8 bases. This CDR3 comprises 14 residues. V was pared by 6 bases and J by 7 bases, with 7 bases of the junction left unmatched. Germline V lookup: CDR1 MDHEN, CDR2 SYDVKM.

The CDR3 protein is CAWVRGGTTNYGYTF. CDR3 nucleotide sequence: TGTGCCTGGGTCCGGGGTGGGACAACTAACTATGGCTACACCTTC. The V gene is TRBV30, the J gene TRBJ1-2, with D maybe TRBD1 (6 bases). The germline V gene encodes CDR1 GTSNPN and CDR2 SVGIG (reference sequence). The V end lost 5 bases, the J end lost 0 bases, and 16 bases lay between the germline ends. CDR3 size: 15 residues.

V and J are TRBV24-1 and TRBJ1-1; D gene unclear. CDR1 is KGHDR, CDR2 SFDVKD, per germline. Trimming took 5 bases from V and 1 from J, leaving 4 bases between them. The CDR3 consists of 12 residues. The CDR3 protein is CATSGGNTEAFF. The CDR3 bases are TGTGCCACCAGTGGCGGGAACACTGAAGCTTTCTTT.

A few counts support this clone. The chain uses TRBV9 and TRBJ2-5; 8 nucleotides match TRBD1. J gave up 5 bases and V 4 bases, and 10 bases lay outside the gene matches. The CDR3 is 15 amino acids. Germline CDR1 and CDR2: SGDLS and YYNGEE. The CDR3 reads CASSPGTGPAETQYF. In DNA, the CDR3 is TGTGCCAGCAGCCCAGGGACAGGTCCCGCTGAGACCCAGTACTTC. Together with reference TRBV9 and TRBJ2-5, the CDR3 gives the full variable domain: DSGVTQTPKHLITATGQRVTLRCSPRSGDLSVYWYQQSLDQGLQFLIQYYNGEERAKGNILERFSAQQFPDLHSELNLSSLELGDSALYFCASSPGTGPAETQYFGPGTRLLVL.

V gene TRBV9 combines with J gene TRBJ2-1, with 7 positions matching TRBD2. Germline lookup yields CDR1 SGDLS and CDR2 YYNGEE. The CDR3 consists of 15 residues. J gave up 6 bases and V 3 bases, and 9 bases lay outside the gene matches. CDR3 DNA: TGTGCCAGCAGCGCGACCGGGACTACGGTCAATGAGCAGTTCTTC. It specifies CASSATGTTVNEQFF.

This chain joins TRBV14 and TRBJ2-7; 9 nucleotides match TRBD1. The CDR3 consists of 14 residues. The trim removed 4 bases at V and 4 bases at J, leaving 5 bases unmatched. CDR1 and CDR2 (germline): SGHDN, FVKESK. The CDR3 DNA sequence: TGTGCCAGCAGCCCGTGGACAGGGGCTTACGAGCAGTACTTC. It yields the protein CASSPWTGAYEQYF.

The J gene is TRBJ1-1, the V gene TRBV19; TRBD1 matches 9 bases. Germline CDR1 and CDR2: LNHDA and SQIVND (reference sequence). V dropped 7 bases and J dropped 3; count of bases not matched to a gene: 3. The CDR3 extends over 13 amino acids. The DNA of the CDR3 is TGTGCCAGTAATACAGGGGGCTACACTGAAGCTTTCTTT. It is translated as CASNTGGYTEAFF.

The V and J genes are TRBV6-5 and TRBJ1-1; no clear D gene. V was clipped by 0 bases and J by 1 base, with 12 bases between them. The CDR3 has 16 amino acids. Germline lookup yields CDR1 MNHEY and CDR2 SVGAGI. The CDR3 region has the DNA TGTGCCAGCAGTTACTCGTGGCCGGGTGGGAACACTGAAGCTTTCTTT. Encoded protein: CASSYSWPGGNTEAFF.

The chain carries TRBV6-5 and TRBJ1-1, with 9 bases aligning to TRBD1. Germline V lookup: CDR1 MNHEY, CDR2 SVGAGI. With 4 bases clipped from V and 1 base from J, the junction kept 1 base outside the gene matches. CDR3 size: 14 residues. CDR3 protein: CASSWDRENTEAFF. CDR3 in DNA: TGTGCCAGCAGTTGGGACAGGGAGAACACTGAAGCTTTCTTT.

This chain joins TRBV13 and TRBJ2-1; a weak D match, TRBD2 (7 bases). V was clipped by 8 bases and J by 9 bases, with 20 bases between them. The CDR3 spans 14 residues. Germline assignment: CDR1 PRHDT and CDR2 FYEKMQ (reference sequence). This CDR3 is CASRTGLGTTEQFF. As DNA, the CDR3 is TGTGCCAGCCGCACAGGGCTTGGGACTACTGAGCAGTTCTTC.

This chain connects TRBV6-5 to TRBJ1-2, with 9 nucleotides matching TRBD1. In germline, CDR1 is MNHEY, CDR2 SVGAGI. V was clipped by 7 bases and J by 10 bases; unmatched bases: 13. CDR3 length: 14 amino acids. This CDR3 is CASIPSGTGYNYTF. In DNA form, the CDR3 reads TGTGCCAGCATCCCCTCCGGGACAGGGTATAACTACACCTTC.

The sample holds a few counts of this clone. V usage is TRBV7-9 and J usage is TRBJ1-6; D is unresolved. The V and J ends lost 5 bases and 0 bases respectively, with 11 bases between them. In germline, CDR1 is SEHNR, CDR2 FQNEAQ (reference sequence). The CDR3 is 16 residues long. The CDR3 is CASSLRSPSYNSPLHF. As DNA, the CDR3 is TGTGCCAGCAGCCTGAGGTCCCCCTCCTATAATTCACCCCTCCACTTT.

This rearrangement joins TRBV11-1 to TRBJ2-5, with a possible D match to TRBD1 (5 bases). V dropped 5 bases and J dropped 9 bases, with 13 bases sitting between them. Germline V gives CDR1 SGHAT, CDR2 FQDESV (reference sequence). The length of the CDR3 is 12 residues. CDR3 loop: CASSPSGAAQYF. The CDR3, as DNA: TGTGCCAGCAGCCCGAGTGGGGCGGCCCAGTACTTC.

CDR3 DNA: TGTGCCAGCAGCTTAGGTGCGGCCTACGAGCAGTACTTC. Its translation is CASSLGAAYEQYF. The chain couples TRBV11-2 to TRBJ2-7, with D unresolved. This CDR3 comprises 13 residues. Trimming shortened V by 1 base and J by 2 bases, and 6 bases separated the two germline ends. The germline V gene encodes CDR1 SGHAT and CDR2 FQNNGV.

The count of this clone is one. This sequence joins TRBV7-3 and TRBJ2-1; the D is unclear. The CDR3 is made up of 12 amino acids. V dropped 1 base and J dropped 12 bases, with 10 bases sitting between them. CDR1 and CDR2 (germline): SGHTA, FQGTGA. Here the CDR3 reads CASSLISGGQFF. CDR3 nucleotide sequence: TGTGCCAGCAGCTTAATCTCTGGCGGGCAGTTCTTC.